This passage covers 22 T cell receptor beta chains from one sample sequenced in a study of blood T cell repertoires in COVID-19. Profiled with immunoSEQ multiplex PCR; TCRdb holds only in-frame clones, not every one. This sample has around 120,000 clones, with about 85% found just once. The sequencing input was peripheral blood. These receptor sequences come from a man aged 65-85 years with acute or convalescent COVID-19.

This chain joins TRBV5-1 and TRBJ1-4; 7 bases are shared with TRBD1. CDR3 length: 16 residues. The V segment lost 0 bases and the J segment 5 bases; nucleotides outside the gene matches: 7. Looked up from germline, CDR1 is SGHRS and CDR2 is YFSETQ. The chain's CDR3 is CASSLGYRGGNEKLFF. The CDR3 DNA is TGCGCCAGCAGCTTGGGCTACAGGGGCGGGAATGAAAAACTGTTTTTT.

CDR3 sequence: CASSHGQGANEKLFF. Written as DNA, the CDR3 is TGTGCCAGCTCACACGGACAGGGGGCTAATGAAAAACTGTTTTTT. The chain uses TRBV18 and TRBJ1-4; TRBD1 agrees at 10 bases. CDR3 length: 15 amino acids. Germline V gene sequence: CDR1 KGHSH, CDR2 LQKENI. The J segment lost 3 bases and the V segment lost 4 bases, leaving 2 bases of the junction unmatched.

This clone was picked up one time. The genes are TRBV11-2 and TRBJ2-3, with TRBD1 matching over 8 bases. Germline CDR1 reads SGHAT; CDR2 reads FQNNGV. V gave up 5 bases and J gave up 4 bases; unmatched junction bases: 11. CDR3 length: 16 residues. As DNA, the CDR3 is TGTGCCAGCAGCCAAAATGGACAGGGCATTGCAGATACGCAGTATTTT. This encodes CASSQNGQGIADTQYF. The variable domain in full, completed from reference TRBV11-2 and TRBJ2-3, reads EAGVAQSPRYKIIEKRQSVAFWCNPISGHATLYWYQQILGQGPKLLIQFQNNGVVDDSQLPKDRFSAERLKGVDSTLKIQPAKLEDSAVYLCASSQNGQGIADTQYFGPGTRLTVL.

The chain joins TRBV2 to TRBJ1-6; D gene ambiguous. The CDR3 has 13 amino acids. CDR1 and CDR2 (germline): SNHLY, FYNNEI. Deletions cut 6 bases from V and 5 bases from J, with 8 bases between. CDR3 nucleotides: TGTGCCAGCAGGGGCACCAATAATTCACCCCTCCACTTT. The encoded protein is CASRGTNNSPLHF.

This chain uses TRBV6-5 with TRBJ1-4; tentative D call: TRBD1 (5 bases). The germline gives CDR1 MNHEY, CDR2 SVGAGI. This CDR3 is 16 amino acids long. Trimming removed 0 bases at V and 7 bases at J, with 15 bases between. CDR3 protein: CASSYSGGGRIEKLFF. The CDR3 bases are TGTGCCAGCAGTTACTCCGGGGGGGGTCGTATTGAAAAACTGTTTTTT.

The J gene is TRBJ1-3, the V gene TRBV18; 12 nucleotides agree with TRBD1. The CDR3 has 17 amino acids. The germline CDR1 and CDR2 sequences are KGHSH and LQKENI. Germline trimming cut 3 bases from V and 2 bases from J; bases unmatched to any gene: 5. The CDR3 nucleotides read TGTGCCAGCTCACCCCGGGACAGGGGGCGAACTGGAAACACCATATATTTT. Protein sequence: CASSPRDRGRTGNTIYF.

V is TRBV18 and J is TRBJ1-1; D is unclear. The germline CDR1 and CDR2 sequences are KGHSH and LQKENI. The CDR3 length is 15 residues. Trimming pared 4 bases from V and 5 bases from J, leaving 17 bases between. DNA of the CDR3: TGTGCCAGCTCACAGGCGGGCACCCGGAAGACTGAAGCTTTCTTT. Translated: CASSQAGTRKTEAFF.

The chain is built from TRBV19 and TRBJ1-2; D is perhaps TRBD1 (5 bases). This CDR3 has 14 residues. Germline CDR1 is LNHDA and CDR2 is SQIVND (reference sequence). Deletions cut 3 bases from V and 7 bases from J, with 15 bases between. For the CDR3, the DNA is TGTGCCAGTAGTATTGGCAGGGAAGTGGGTGGCTACACCTTC. Its protein product is CASSIGREVGGYTF.

The chain links TRBV21-1 to TRBJ2-1; no check of the table's D call, TRBD1, against the DNA was made. TRBV21-1 is described as a pseudogene. The CDR3 contains 19 residues. The CDR3 spells CASPSPGHHKSSSYNEQFF. CDR3 bases: TGTGCCAGCCCCAGTCCGGGACACCACAAATCGAGCTCCTACAATGAGCAGTTCTTC.

This clone was counted between two and nine times. This chain uses TRBV9 with TRBJ2-5; 8 bases fit TRBD2. Trimming cost V 4 bases and J 5 bases; bases outside gene matches: 7. In germline, CDR1 is SGDLS, CDR2 YYNGEE. The CDR3 sequence is 14 residues long. The CDR3 region is CASSSGGPAETQYF. The CDR3 DNA is TGTGCCAGCAGCTCGGGGGGGCCGGCGGAGACCCAGTACTTC.

V and J are TRBV7-9 and TRBJ2-1, with a tentative D call TRBD1 (5 bases). The CDR3 spans 15 residues. V was pared by 5 bases and J by 12 bases, with 23 bases between. The germline V gene has CDR1 SEHNR and CDR2 FQNEAQ (reference sequence). The CDR3 nucleotides are TGTGCCAGCAGCGTTACCCCGGGTACAGGAGTTGGGCAGTTCTTC. Translation gives CASSVTPGTGVGQFF.

This clone occurred a few times. This chain links TRBV30 with TRBJ1-5, with D hard to call. With 1 base removed from V and 4 bases from J, the gap between germline ends came to 8 bases. Germline assignment: CDR1 GTSNPN and CDR2 SVGIG (reference sequence). CDR3 length: 13 amino acids. In DNA, the CDR3 is TGTGCCTGGAGTGAAAATTCGAATCAGCCCCAGCATTTT. It is translated as CAWSENSNQPQHF.

A word on this clone: One end of the junction is discordant with germline, which a read error may explain. The V call is TRBV2, the J call TRBJ1-2, with a tentative D call TRBD1 (6 bases). Per germline, CDR1 SNHLY and CDR2 FYNNEI. The CDR3 has 14 residues. The CDR3, as DNA: TGTGCCGGATGGACAGATATAGGGAACTCTGGCTACACCTTC. Amino acid sequence: CAGWTDIGNSGYTF.

CDR3 sequence: CASSPPSNYGYTF. The CDR3 coding sequence is TGTGCCAGTAGCCCTCCGAGTAACTATGGCTACACCTTC. The chain joins TRBV19 to TRBJ1-2, with D hard to call. The CDR3 is made up of 13 amino acids. Looked up from germline, CDR1 is LNHDA and CDR2 is SQIVND (reference sequence). The V end was cut by 6 bases, the J end by 1 base, with 9 bases between. The whole variable domain, filled in from reference TRBV19 and TRBJ1-2, reads DGGITQSPKYLFRKEGQNVTLSCEQNLNHDAMYWYRQDPGQGLRLIYYSQIVNDFQKGDIAEGYSVSREKKESFPLTVTSAQKNPTAFYLCASSPPSNYGYTFGSGTRLTVV.

This chain joins TRBV3-1 (or the pseudogene TRBV3-2) and TRBJ1-1; a weak D match, TRBD1 (5 bases). Looked up from germline, CDR1 is LGHDT and CDR2 is YNNKEL (reference sequence). With 7 bases removed from V and 5 bases from J, the gap between germline ends came to 14 bases. This CDR3 has 13 residues. The CDR3 sequence is CASTRGIETEAFF. The DNA of the CDR3 is TGTGCCAGCACACGGGGGATTGAAACTGAAGCTTTCTTT.

J is TRBJ1-5 and V is TRBV19; TRBD1 might be the D (6 bases). The V end lost 3 bases, the J end lost 8 bases, and 14 bases lay between the germline ends. Germline loops: CDR1 LNHDA, CDR2 SQIVND (reference sequence). The CDR3 contains 14 residues. The DNA of the CDR3 is TGTGCCAGTAGTATCAGGCAGAACAGGGAGCCCCAGCATTTT. Protein: CASSIRQNREPQHF.

The CDR3 spells CASSYNREGGTQYF. Written as DNA, the CDR3 is TGTGCCAGCAGTTACAACAGGGAAGGGGGTACGCAGTATTTT. V is TRBV6-5 and J is TRBJ2-3, with D perhaps matching TRBD1 (6 bases). V lost 2 bases and J 8 bases, leaving 14 bases between the germline ends. The CDR3 length is 14 residues. Looked up from germline, CDR1 is MNHEY and CDR2 is SVGAGI.

This clone was observed a few times. This chain links TRBV28 with TRBJ1-1; no clear D. The germline V gene has CDR1 MDHEN and CDR2 SYDVKM. With 2 bases removed from V and 2 bases from J, the gap between germline ends came to 12 bases. CDR3 length equals 15 residues. The CDR3 DNA is TGTGCCAGCAGTTTACCGCGGTCTTTCAACACTGAAGCTTTCTTT. Encoded protein: CASSLPRSFNTEAFF.

The chain carries TRBV20-1 and TRBJ2-5, with D possibly matching TRBD1 (5 bases). Looked up from germline, CDR1 is DFQATT and CDR2 is SNEGSKA (reference sequence). V gave up 6 bases and J gave up 3 bases, with 8 bases separating them. The CDR3 runs to 11 residues. The CDR3 DNA reads TGCAGTGCCTCAGGGAAAGAGACCCAGTACTTC. Translation gives CSASGKETQYF.

The CDR3 coding sequence is TGTGCCAGCGCCCACGGGGACAGGGCAATGGGAGCTTTCTTT. Translation gives CASAHGDRAMGAFF. The rearrangement joins TRBV27 to TRBJ1-1; 9 nucleotides align to TRBD1. The CDR3 has 14 residues. The germline CDR1 and CDR2 sequences are MNHEY and SMNVEV (reference sequence). V lost 8 bases and J lost 10; bases outside the gene matches: 14.

CDR3 nucleotide sequence: TGTGCCAGCAGCTTAGTAGCGGCAACCGGCACAGATACGCAGTATTTT. Translation: CASSLVAATGTDTQYF. The rearrangement links TRBV7-3 to TRBJ2-3; weak D call: TRBD2 (6 bases). Trimming took off 2 bases at V and 1 base at J, with 13 bases between the two ends. The CDR3 consists of 16 residues. The germline gives CDR1 SGHTA, CDR2 FQGTGA.

The chain joins TRBV2 to TRBJ1-1; 7 bases are shared with TRBD1. V was pared by 10 bases and J by 0 bases, with 5 bases of the junction left unmatched. Germline V CDR1 and CDR2: SNHLY, FYNNEI. There are 13 residues in the CDR3. CDR3 in DNA: TGTGCCATGACGGGACAGATGAACACTGAAGCTTTCTTT. It yields the protein CAMTGQMNTEAFF.